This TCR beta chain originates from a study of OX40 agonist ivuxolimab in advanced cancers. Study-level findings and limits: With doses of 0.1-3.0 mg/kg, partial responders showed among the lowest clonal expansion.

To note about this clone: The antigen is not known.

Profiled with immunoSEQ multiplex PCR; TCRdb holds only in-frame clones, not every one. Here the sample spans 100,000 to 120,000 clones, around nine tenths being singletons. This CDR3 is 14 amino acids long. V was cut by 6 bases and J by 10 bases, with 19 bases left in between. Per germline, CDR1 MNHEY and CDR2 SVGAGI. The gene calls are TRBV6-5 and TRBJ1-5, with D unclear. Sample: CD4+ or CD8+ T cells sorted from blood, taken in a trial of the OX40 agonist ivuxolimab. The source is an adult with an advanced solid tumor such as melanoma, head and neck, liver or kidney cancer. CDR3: CASSQTAAVFPQHF. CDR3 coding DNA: TGTGCCAGCAGCCAGACGGCGGCAGTCTTTCCCCAGCATTTT.